These 28 T cell receptor beta chains originate from one sample sequenced in a study of blood T cell repertoires in COVID-19. Clones were read by immunoSEQ multiplex PCR, and TCRdb kept only the in-frame ones, dropping some. Here the sample spans 75,000 to 90,000 clones, about 85% being singletons. Specimen: peripheral blood. All receptors derive from a man older than 75 with active or convalescent COVID-19.

DNA for the CDR3: TGTGCCAGCAGCACGGGCGGGGACAGGGAATCCAATGAGCAGTTCTTC. Translated: CASSTGGDRESNEQFF. The chain has TRBV9 and TRBJ2-1; 9 bases line up with TRBD1. J gave up 6 bases and V 4 bases, and 11 bases lay outside the gene matches. From germline, CDR1 is SGDLS and CDR2 YYNGEE. This CDR3 spans 16 amino acids.

This sequence joins TRBV10-3 and TRBJ2-1; 7 nucleotides align to TRBD2. Trimming took 4 bases from V and 4 from J; bases not matched to a gene: 1. The CDR3 totals 13 residues. Germline CDR1 is ENHRY and CDR2 is SYGVKD. The CDR3 protein is CAISGTSYNEQFF. CDR3 DNA: TGTGCCATCAGTGGGACTAGTTACAATGAGCAGTTCTTC.

The chain uses TRBV28 and TRBJ1-2, with 9 positions matching TRBD1. Per germline, CDR1 MDHEN and CDR2 SYDVKM. The CDR3 length is 13 residues. Trimming removed 4 bases from V and 7 bases from J; junction bases left unmatched: 4. The CDR3 sequence: CASSYGTGLGYTF. As DNA, the CDR3 is TGTGCCAGCAGTTACGGGACAGGGCTTGGCTACACCTTC.

Comment on this clone: Germline and junction disagree at one end, which may indicate a read error. The V and J genes are TRBV28 and TRBJ2-4; perhaps TRBD2 as D (5 bases). The CDR3 runs 12 residues. Looked up from germline, CDR1 is MDHEN and CDR2 is SYDVKM. For the CDR3, the DNA is TGTGCCAGCAGTAAGCTTCCCGGGGTAGTAGACTTC. Translation: CASSKLPGVVDF.

This clone was observed a single time. The chain couples TRBV19 to TRBJ2-2; tentative D call: TRBD2 (5 bases). In germline, CDR1 is LNHDA, CDR2 SQIVND (reference sequence). The germline V and J ends were trimmed by 7 bases and 5 bases, with 14 bases remaining between them. This CDR3 contains 14 residues. The CDR3 DNA follows: TGTGCCAGTATCAGGACGGGGAGAACCGGGGAGCTGTTTTTT. Translated: CASIRTGRTGELFF.

Only a few counts were recorded for this clone. The rearrangement joins TRBV25-1 to TRBJ1-6, with D unresolved. Germline lookup yields CDR1 MGHDK and CDR2 SYGVNS. Trimming pared 3 bases from V and 8 bases from J, leaving 8 bases between. CDR3 length: 13 amino acids. The CDR3 protein is CASSDREDSPLHF. The DNA of the CDR3 is TGTGCCAGCAGTGATCGAGAGGATTCACCCCTCCACTTT.

This sequence joins TRBV14 and TRBJ2-7, with D unresolved. The CDR3 has 15 amino acids. From germline, CDR1 is SGHDN and CDR2 FVKESK. V lost 0 bases to trimming and J lost 4 bases, with 13 bases between them. The CDR3 reads CASSQESVEVYEQYV. The CDR3 region has the DNA TGTGCCAGCAGCCAAGAATCGGTAGAGGTGTACGAGCAGTACGTC.

The chain links TRBV6-5 to TRBJ2-3, with TRBD1 matching over 7 bases. With 6 bases clipped from V and 2 bases from J, the junction kept 8 bases outside the gene matches. The germline gives CDR1 MNHEY, CDR2 SVGAGI. CDR3 length equals 15 residues. The CDR3 DNA follows: TGTGCCAGCAGGAGGGACAGCGACTACACAGATACGCAGTATTTT. It is translated as CASRRDSDYTDTQYF.

This clone was observed a single time. DNA of the CDR3: TGTGCCAGCAGCAACCCGGGACAGGGACAGAACACCGGGGAGCTGTTTTTT. Its protein product is CASSNPGQGQNTGELFF. The chain recombines TRBV5-4 with TRBJ2-2, with 9 bases aligning to TRBD1. This CDR3 has 17 amino acids. Germline V gives CDR1 SGHNT, CDR2 YYREEE (reference sequence). The J segment lost 1 base and the V segment lost 4 bases, leaving 8 bases of the junction unmatched.

The rearrangement joins TRBV6-5 to TRBJ1-6; D might be TRBD1 (6 bases). The germline CDR1 and CDR2 sequences are MNHEY and SVGAGI. CDR3 size: 16 residues. V dropped 4 bases and J dropped 1 base, with 11 bases sitting between them. The CDR3: CASSLQGYSYNSPLHF. In nucleotides, the CDR3 is TGTGCCAGCAGTTTACAGGGTTATTCCTATAATTCACCCCTCCACTTT.

This clone was found a few times. This rearrangement joins TRBV6-1 to TRBJ2-7; tentatively, D is TRBD1 (6 bases). CDR3 length equals 15 residues. CDR1 MNHNS and CDR2 SASEGT come from the germline V gene. The V end lost 3 bases, the J end lost 5 bases, and 17 bases lay between the germline ends. The CDR3 spells CASSERQGIRNEQYV. In DNA form, the CDR3 reads TGTGCCAGCAGTGAGAGGCAGGGGATAAGGAACGAGCAGTACGTC.

This chain connects TRBV18 to TRBJ2-1, with a possible D match to TRBD1 (5 bases). Germline V gives CDR1 KGHSH, CDR2 LQKENI. The ends were cut back, 3 bases at V and 8 bases at J, with 14 bases in the middle. The CDR3 length is 14 residues. The CDR3 spells CASSPEWGSDEQFF. The CDR3, as DNA: TGTGCCAGCTCACCGGAATGGGGCTCGGATGAGCAGTTCTTC.

J is TRBJ2-7 and V is TRBV6-2 or TRBV6-3, with TRBD2 matching 11 bases. V lost 6 bases and J lost 3; bases outside the gene matches: 7. Germline assignment: CDR1 MNHEY and CDR2 SVGEGT. This CDR3 region has 15 residues. CDR3 in amino acids: CASSPGGTSGYEQYV. The CDR3 DNA follows: TGTGCCAGCAGCCCCGGGGGGACTAGCGGCTACGAGCAGTACGTC.

A single count supports this clone. The V call is TRBV12-5, the J call TRBJ2-1, with 9 bases fitting TRBD2. CDR3 length: 17 amino acids. The trim removed 1 base at V and 3 bases at J, leaving 7 bases unmatched. Germline lookup yields CDR1 LGHNT and CDR2 FRNRAP. The CDR3 region is CASGLESLAGNYNEQFF. CDR3 DNA: TGTGCTAGTGGTTTGGAGTCCCTAGCGGGAAACTACAATGAGCAGTTCTTC.

This clone was observed once. V gene TRBV2 combines with J gene TRBJ2-1; the D is unclear. Between the trimmed V and J ends, which lost 6 bases and 0 bases, there was a span of 15 bases. This CDR3 has 16 amino acids. Germline V gene sequence: CDR1 SNHLY, CDR2 FYNNEI. This CDR3 is CASRLAEWSSYNEQFF. DNA of the CDR3: TGTGCCAGCAGGCTCGCTGAGTGGAGCTCCTACAATGAGCAGTTCTTC. The whole variable domain, remainder taken from reference TRBV2 and TRBJ2-1, is EPEVTQTPSHQVTQMGQEVILRCVPISNHLYFYWYRQILGQKVEFLVSFYNNEISEKSEIFDDQFSVERPDGSNFTLKIRSTKLEDSAMYFCASRLAEWSSYNEQFFGPGTRLTVL.

The rearrangement links TRBV28 to TRBJ2-5; a possible D gene is TRBD2 (6 bases). The germline V gene has CDR1 MDHEN and CDR2 SYDVKM. V was pared by 5 bases and J by 1 base, with 14 bases between. This CDR3 region has 15 residues. The CDR3 DNA sequence: TGTGCCAGCAGTACTCCTGGGCGGGGCCAAGAGACCCAGTACTTC. Encoded protein: CASSTPGRGQETQYF.

The chain joins TRBV29-1 to TRBJ2-3; 9 bases are shared with TRBD1. With 6 bases clipped from V and 3 bases from J, the junction kept 7 bases outside the gene matches. Germline CDR1 is SQVTM and CDR2 is ANQGSEA. This CDR3 region has 14 residues. The CDR3 DNA reads as TGCAGCGTAAAGAAGACAGGGGGGACAGATACGCAGTATTTT. Amino acid sequence: CSVKKTGGTDTQYF.

This chain connects TRBV5-1 to TRBJ2-3; D is unresolved. Germline loops: CDR1 SGHRS, CDR2 YFSETQ. The V gene lost 4 bases and the J gene lost 0 bases, with 12 bases spanning the gap. The CDR3 has 15 amino acids. The CDR3 DNA reads TGCGCCAGCAGCCCGACTGGCTCTAGCACAGATACGCAGTATTTT. It specifies CASSPTGSSTDTQYF.

V is TRBV2 and J is TRBJ2-7; TRBD2 agrees at 11 bases. Germline trimming cut 8 bases from V and 4 bases from J; bases unmatched to any gene: 4. Per the germline V gene, CDR1 is SNHLY and CDR2 is FYNNEI. The CDR3 consists of 13 residues. The CDR3 nucleotides are TGTGCCAGCGAGACTAGCGGGGTATACGAGCAGTACGTC. This codes for CASETSGVYEQYV.

The chain has TRBV6-4 and TRBJ2-7, with TRBD2 matching 16 bases. With 8 bases clipped from V and 5 bases from J, the junction kept 6 bases outside the gene matches. CDR1 is MRHNA and CDR2 is SNTAGT in the germline V gene. The CDR3 sequence is 15 residues long. DNA of the CDR3: TGTGCCAGCGGGACTAGCGGGAGGGTATTAGACGAGCAGTACGTC. This codes for CASGTSGRVLDEQYV.

V usage is TRBV7-2 and J usage is TRBJ2-5; the D is unclear. V lost 5 bases, J lost 4 bases, and 11 bases lay in between. Germline loops: CDR1 SGHTA, CDR2 FQGNSA. The CDR3 covers 13 residues. CDR3 sequence (DNA): TGTGCCAGCAGCCGAAATCTAGGAGAGACCCAGTACTTC. Protein sequence: CASSRNLGETQYF.

The V gene is TRBV5-1, the J gene TRBJ2-3, with D possibly matching TRBD1 (6 bases). V lost 5 bases to trimming and J lost 3 bases, with 19 bases between them. Germline V CDR1 and CDR2: SGHRS, YFSETQ. This CDR3 comprises 16 residues. The CDR3 region has the DNA TGCGCCAGCAGTTTGCTTGGGGCAGGGGCTACAGATACGCAGTATTTT. It is translated as CASSLLGAGATDTQYF.

The chain recombines TRBV29-1 with TRBJ2-5; D might be TRBD2 (5 bases). Trimming left V 4 bases short and J 5 bases short, with 14 bases between. The germline V gene encodes CDR1 SQVTM and CDR2 ANQGSEA. The CDR3 contains 13 residues. In DNA form, the CDR3 reads TGCAGCGTTGGGCTCGGATCGGGGGAGACCCAGTACTTC. It specifies CSVGLGSGETQYF.

This clone was seen a few times. The chain combines TRBV6-5 with TRBJ1-1; the D is unclear. V was cut by 8 bases and J by 1 base, with 14 bases left in between. This CDR3 region has 14 residues. Germline V gene data show CDR1 as MNHEY and CDR2 as SVGAGI. This CDR3 is CASRRPGGNTEAFF. CDR3 DNA sequence: TGTGCCAGCCGACGCCCCGGAGGGAACACTGAAGCTTTCTTT.

The rearrangement joins TRBV5-6 to TRBJ1-5, with D uncertain. The CDR3 is 17 residues long. V was clipped by 2 bases and J by 0 bases, with 15 bases between them. Germline assignment: CDR1 SGHDT and CDR2 YYEEEE. CDR3 sequence reads: CASSFGTAAYSNQPQHF. DNA for the CDR3: TGTGCCAGCAGCTTTGGTACAGCGGCTTATAGCAATCAGCCCCAGCATTTT.

This clone was detected a few times. The V gene is TRBV27, the J gene TRBJ2-5, with D possibly matching TRBD2 (5 bases). Germline V gene lookup returns CDR1 MNHEY and CDR2 SMNVEV (reference sequence). V lost 6 bases, J lost 2 bases, and 7 bases lay in between. The CDR3 is 12 residues long. The CDR3 sequence is CASRRAQETQYF. The CDR3 coding sequence is TGTGCCAGCAGGCGGGCACAAGAGACCCAGTACTTC.

V usage is TRBV7-9 and J usage is TRBJ2-2; perhaps TRBD1 as D (5 bases). This CDR3 has 15 amino acids. V was pared by 5 bases and J by 1 base, with 11 bases between. Germline loops: CDR1 SEHNR, CDR2 FQNEAQ (reference sequence). DNA of the CDR3: TGTGCCAGCAGCCTCATCGGACAGAACACCGGGGAGCTGTTTTTT. Encoded protein: CASSLIGQNTGELFF.

This chain links TRBV5-1 with TRBJ2-1; 8 bases match TRBD2. Trimming cost V 5 bases and J 8 bases; bases outside gene matches: 6. Germline CDR1 is SGHRS and CDR2 is YFSETQ. The CDR3 has 13 residues. The CDR3 sequence is CASRSGRGYEQFF. The CDR3 DNA sequence: TGCGCCAGCAGGAGCGGGAGAGGTTATGAGCAGTTCTTC.